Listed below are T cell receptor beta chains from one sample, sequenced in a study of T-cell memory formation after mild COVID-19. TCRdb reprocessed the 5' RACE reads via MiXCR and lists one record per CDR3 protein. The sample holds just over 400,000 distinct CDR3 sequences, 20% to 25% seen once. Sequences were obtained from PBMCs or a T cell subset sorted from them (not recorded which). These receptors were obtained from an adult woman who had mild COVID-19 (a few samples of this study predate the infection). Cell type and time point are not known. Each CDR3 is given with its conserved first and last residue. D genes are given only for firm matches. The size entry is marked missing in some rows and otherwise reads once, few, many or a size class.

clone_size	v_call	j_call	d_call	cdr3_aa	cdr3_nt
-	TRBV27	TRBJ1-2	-	CASSFTGPAGGYTF	TGTGCCAGCAGTTTCACGGGACCGGCGGGGGGCTACACCTTC
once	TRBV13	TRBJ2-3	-	CASSPAAPDTQYF	TGTGCCAGCAGCCCCGCGGCTCCAGATACGCAGTATTTT
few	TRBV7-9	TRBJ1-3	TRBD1	CASSTGTDSGNTIYF	TGTGCCAGCAGCACCGGGACAGACTCTGGAAACACCATATATTTT
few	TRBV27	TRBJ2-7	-	CASSLGPATATYEQYF	TGTGCCAGCAGTTTGGGACCCGCGACAGCAACCTACGAGCAGTACTTC
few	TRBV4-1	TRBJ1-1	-	CASSQGIEAFF	TGCGCCAGCAGCCAGGGTATTGAAGCTTTCTTT
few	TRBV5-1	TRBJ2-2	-	CASRIGYTGELFF	TGCGCCAGCAGAATTGGTTACACCGGGGAGCTGTTTTTT
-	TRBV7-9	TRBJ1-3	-	CASMPLNTIYF	TGTGCCAGCATGCCGTTAAACACCATATATTTT
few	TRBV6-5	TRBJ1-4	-	CASSYVGATNEKLFF	TGTGCCAGCAGTTACGTGGGTGCAACTAATGAAAAACTGTTTTTT
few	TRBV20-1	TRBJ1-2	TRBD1	CSAIGQGDTNYGYTF	TGCAGTGCGATCGGACAGGGTGATACCAACTATGGCTACACCTTC
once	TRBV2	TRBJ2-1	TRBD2	CASDGPTSGGGEQFF	TGTGCCAGCGATGGACCTACTAGCGGGGGGGGTGAGCAGTTCTTC
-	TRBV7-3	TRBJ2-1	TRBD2	CASSLLSRGRRPSYNEQFF	TGTGCCAGCAGCTTACTTTCTCGCGGGAGGCGTCCCTCCTACAATGAGCAGTTCTTC
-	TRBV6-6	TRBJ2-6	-	CASSPGRSSGANVLTF	TGTGCCAGCAGCCCCGGACGGTCCTCTGGGGCCAACGTCCTGACTTTC
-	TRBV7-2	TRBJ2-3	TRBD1	CASSTTGTGGVTQYF	TGTGCCAGCAGCACTACCGGGACAGGGGGCGTTACGCAGTATTTT
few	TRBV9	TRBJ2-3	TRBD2	CASSGSGGPPSTDTQYF	TGTGCCAGCAGCGGTAGCGGGGGCCCGCCTAGCACAGATACGCAGTATTTT
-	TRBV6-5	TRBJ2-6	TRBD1	CASSQWDSRFIRRSGANVLTF	TGTGCCAGCAGTCAATGGGACAGCCGCTTTATCCGTCGGTCTGGGGCCAACGTCCTGACTTTC
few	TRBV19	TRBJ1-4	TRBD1	CASGLQGLGEKLFF	TGTGCCAGTGGATTACAGGGGCTTGGTGAAAAACTGTTTTTT
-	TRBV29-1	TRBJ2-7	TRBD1	CSVSGQMSSYEQYF	TGCAGCGTTTCGGGACAGATGAGCTCCTACGAGCAGTACTTC
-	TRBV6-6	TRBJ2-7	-	CASSYFSQNSYEQYF	TGTGCCAGCAGTTATTTTAGCCAGAACTCCTACGAGCAGTACTTC
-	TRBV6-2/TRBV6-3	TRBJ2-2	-	CASSPRGNGELFF	TGTGCCAGCAGCCCCCGGGGGAACGGGGAGCTGTTTTTT
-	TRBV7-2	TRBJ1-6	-	CASSLARVGRGLRYNSPLHF	TGTGCCAGCAGCTTAGCCCGCGTGGGTCGGGGACTGAGATATAATTCACCCCTCCACTTT
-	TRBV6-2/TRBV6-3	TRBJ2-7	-	CASSSDTGPYEQYF	TGTGCCAGCAGTTCCGACACAGGCCCCTACGAGCAGTACTTC
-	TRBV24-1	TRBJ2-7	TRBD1	CATSDFRDSTLEQYF	TGTGCCACCAGTGATTTTCGGGACAGTACCCTTGAGCAGTACTTC
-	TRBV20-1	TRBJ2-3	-	CSAHKATSGTDTQYF	TGCAGTGCTCACAAGGCTACCTCAGGCACAGATACGCAGTATTTT
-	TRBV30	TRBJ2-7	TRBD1	CAWRLPGAQGAGEQYF	TGTGCCTGGAGACTACCGGGGGCACAGGGGGCAGGGGAGCAGTACTTC
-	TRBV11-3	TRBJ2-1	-	CASSLPPGYLNEQFF	TGTGCCAGCAGCCTCCCTCCTGGCTACTTAAATGAGCAGTTCTTC
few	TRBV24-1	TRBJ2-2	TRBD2	CATSDPVAGLNTGELFF	TGTGCCACCAGTGATCCGGTAGCGGGACTAAACACCGGGGAGCTGTTTTTT
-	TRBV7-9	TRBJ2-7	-	CASSLVSEFDEQYF	TGTGCCAGCAGCTTGGTCTCTGAGTTCGACGAGCAGTACTTC
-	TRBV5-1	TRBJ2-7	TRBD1	CASSEATGGYEQYF	TGCGCCAGCAGCGAAGCGACAGGGGGCTACGAGCAGTACTTC
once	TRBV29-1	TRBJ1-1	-	CSAKDMNTEAFF	TGCAGCGCCAAAGACATGAACACTGAAGCTTTCTTT
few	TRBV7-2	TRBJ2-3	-	CASQTILPDTQYF	TGTGCCAGCCAGACCATATTACCGGATACGCAGTATTTT
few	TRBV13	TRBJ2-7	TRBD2	CASSLPRTSSEQYF	TGTGCCAGCAGCCTCCCCCGGACTAGCTCCGAGCAGTACTTC
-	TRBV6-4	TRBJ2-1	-	CASSDRAGTNEQFF	TGTGCCAGCAGTGACAGGGCGGGTACCAATGAGCAGTTCTTC
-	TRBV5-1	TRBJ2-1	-	CASNALEYNEQFF	TGCGCCAGCAACGCACTAGAGTACAATGAGCAGTTCTTC